The 25 T cell receptor beta chains presented below share a single source sample, sequenced in a study of T cell responses to AZD1222 COVID-19 vaccine. Generated by immunoSEQ multiplex PCR, the TCRdb table keeps only in-frame clones and is missing some. This table holds 140,000 to 150,000 clones, about 86% found once. Material: peripheral blood, obtained 28 days after the second AZD1222 dose. These TCRs come from an adult who received the AZD1222 COVID-19 vaccine.

This clone has just one count. Other DNA variants within this sample encode the same CDR3. This chain connects TRBV23-1 to TRBJ1-5; tentatively, D is TRBD1 (6 bases). TRBV23-1 is noted as an ORF with a role that remains uncertain. This CDR3 has 14 residues. Deletions cut 3 bases from V and 7 bases from J, with 13 bases between. In nucleotides, the CDR3 is TGCGCCAGCAGTCAGGGAGGGGGGCGCCAGCCCCAGCATTTT. This translates into CASSQGGGRQPQHF.

V gene TRBV2 combines with J gene TRBJ2-7; 9 bases are a match to TRBD1. CDR3 length equals 12 residues. CDR1 and CDR2 (germline): SNHLY, FYNNEI. V dropped 10 bases and J dropped 3; count of bases not matched to a gene: 4. CDR3 sequence: CATGTGFYEQYF. The CDR3, as DNA: TGTGCCACCGGGACAGGGTTCTACGAGCAGTACTTC.

This rearrangement joins TRBV5-1 to TRBJ2-1; TRBD2 is a possible D gene (6 bases). The CDR3 consists of 16 residues. The V gene lost 4 bases and the J gene lost 5 bases, with 19 bases spanning the gap. Germline V gene lookup returns CDR1 SGHRS and CDR2 YFSETQ. The CDR3 is CASSKGVTGVHNEQFF. Written as DNA, the CDR3 is TGCGCCAGCAGCAAAGGGGTGACGGGAGTACACAATGAGCAGTTCTTC.

This clone was found a few times. The genes are TRBV2 and TRBJ1-5; D gene unclear. CDR3 length: 16 amino acids. Trimming shortened V by 8 bases and J by 3 bases, and 20 bases separated the two germline ends. CDR1 is SNHLY, CDR2 FYNNEI, per germline. The CDR3 DNA sequence: TGTGCCAGCTCGAACCCGGAGGACGGTCACAATCAGCCCCAGCATTTT. Its protein product is CASSNPEDGHNQPQHF.

This clone was seen only once. The chain employs TRBV19 and TRBJ2-5; 11 positions agree with TRBD2. V lost 5 bases to trimming and J lost 11 bases; unmatched junction nucleotides: 13. Per germline, CDR1 LNHDA and CDR2 SQIVND (reference sequence). The CDR3 loop spans 15 amino acids. CDR3 sequence (DNA): TGTGCCAGTAGTGGGACTAGCGGAGTGCCAGGTTTGCAGTACTTC. Protein sequence: CASSGTSGVPGLQYF.

In DNA, the CDR3 is TGCGCCAGCAGCTACGGACAGGGGTCGTTTAACGACACTGAAGCTTTCTTT. It translates to CASSYGQGSFNDTEAFF. The chain is built from TRBV5-1 and TRBJ1-1; 9 bases map to TRBD1. Per the germline V gene, CDR1 is SGHRS and CDR2 is YFSETQ. The CDR3 extends over 17 amino acids. V shed 3 bases, J shed 3 bases, and the junction held 12 bases outside the gene matches.

V usage is TRBV10-3 and J usage is TRBJ2-2; TRBD2 agrees at 7 bases. CDR1 ENHRY and CDR2 SYGVKD come from the germline V gene. CDR3 length: 16 residues. Trimming removed 5 bases from V and 1 base from J; junction bases left unmatched: 7. This CDR3 is CAISTTGTMNTGELFF. DNA of the CDR3: TGTGCCATCAGTACGACCGGGACTATGAACACCGGGGAGCTGTTTTTT.

This clone was recorded a few times. V usage is TRBV7-9 and J usage is TRBJ2-1; 8 bases are shared with TRBD2. Germline V CDR1 and CDR2: SEHNR, FQNEAQ (reference sequence). Trimming took 3 bases from V and 1 from J; bases not matched to a gene: 14. The CDR3 length is 19 residues. The CDR3 loop reads CASSFPPGAGGWSYNEQFF. DNA for the CDR3: TGTGCCAGCAGCTTCCCTCCAGGGGCGGGAGGATGGTCCTACAATGAGCAGTTCTTC.

This clone turned up a few times. The chain recombines TRBV25-1 with TRBJ2-7, with D possibly being TRBD1 or TRBD2 (5 bases each). The ends were cut back, 7 bases at V and 0 bases at J, with 13 bases in the middle. This CDR3 spans 14 amino acids. Germline lookup yields CDR1 MGHDK and CDR2 SYGVNS. For the CDR3, the DNA is TGTGCCAGCAAAAGGGACCACCCCTCCTACGAGCAGTACTTC. It yields the protein CASKRDHPSYEQYF.

The rearrangement joins TRBV19 to TRBJ2-5; D is unclear. The CDR3 length is 14 residues. The germline gives CDR1 LNHDA, CDR2 SQIVND (reference sequence). V shed 3 bases and J shed 4 bases, with 12 bases lying between them. The CDR3 coding sequence is TGTGCCAGTAGTATTGGCCTATTCAGAGAGACCCAGTACTTC. It yields the protein CASSIGLFRETQYF.

The chain links TRBV4-2 to TRBJ2-3; 7 bases line up with TRBD1. The length of the CDR3 is 15 residues. J was trimmed by 2 bases and V by 3 bases; bases with no gene match: 5. The germline V gene has CDR1 LGHNA and CDR2 YNFKEQ. The CDR3 protein is CASSHPGQHTDTQYF. The CDR3 coding sequence is TGTGCCAGCAGCCACCCGGGACAGCACACAGATACGCAGTATTTT.

The J gene is TRBJ1-2, the V gene TRBV7-9; weak D call: TRBD1 (5 bases). Trimming cost V 0 bases and J 7 bases, with 12 bases left between them. The CDR3 sequence is 14 residues long. The germline V gene has CDR1 SEHNR and CDR2 FQNEAQ (reference sequence). CDR3 nucleotide sequence: TGTGCCAGCAGCTTAGCTTGGGGGGGTATTGGCTACACCTTC. Its translation: CASSLAWGGIGYTF.

The rearrangement links TRBV5-6 to TRBJ1-6, with D possibly being TRBD1 (5 bases). The CDR3 sequence is 16 residues long. Trimming cost V 0 bases and J 10 bases, with 17 bases left between them. Germline V gene data show CDR1 as SGHDT and CDR2 as YYEEEE. The CDR3 bases are TGTGCCAGCAGCTTGGCGGACCAGGGAGGGCGGTCACCCCTCCACTTT. It translates to CASSLADQGGRSPLHF.

V and J are TRBV18 and TRBJ1-5; D is perhaps TRBD1 (5 bases). From germline, CDR1 is KGHSH and CDR2 LQKENI. This CDR3 comprises 12 residues. Between the trimmed V and J ends, which lost 3 bases and 9 bases, there was a span of 9 bases. The CDR3 loop reads CASSPGPPPQHF. CDR3 DNA sequence: TGTGCCAGCTCACCGGGACCGCCGCCCCAGCATTTT.

The genes are TRBV27 and TRBJ2-7, with D hard to call. V was pared by 5 bases and J by 3 bases, with 14 bases between. The CDR3 consists of 14 residues. CDR1 is MNHEY, CDR2 SMNVEV, per germline (reference sequence). The DNA for the CDR3 is TGTGCCAGCAGTCCTCGCCTGGGTTACTACGAGCAGTACTTC. Amino acids: CASSPRLGYYEQYF.

The chain carries TRBV29-1 and TRBJ1-1; perhaps TRBD1 as D (5 bases). The CDR3 loop spans 12 amino acids. The ends were cut back, 4 bases at V and 4 bases at J, with 10 bases in the middle. Germline loops: CDR1 SQVTM, CDR2 ANQGSEA. CDR3 in DNA: TGCAGCGTTGTAATAGGGACCACTGAAGCTTTCTTT. Amino acid sequence: CSVVIGTTEAFF.

This sequence joins TRBV7-8 and TRBJ1-2, with 8 nucleotides matching TRBD1. With V trimmed by 5 bases and J by 2 bases, 4 bases remained unmatched. Germline CDR1 is SGHVS and CDR2 is FQNEAQ. The CDR3 extends over 14 amino acids. CDR3 nucleotides: TGTGCCAGCAGCGCCCGGACAGGGAACTATGGCTACACCTTC. It specifies CASSARTGNYGYTF.

This chain joins TRBV6-5 and TRBJ1-1; a possible D gene is TRBD1 (6 bases). This CDR3 has 15 amino acids. Germline loops: CDR1 MNHEY, CDR2 SVGAGI. The ends were cut back, 7 bases at V and 5 bases at J, with 20 bases in the middle. The CDR3 DNA reads TGTGCCAGCATTCTGATCAGGGGTTTACCGACTGAAGCTTTCTTT. This codes for CASILIRGLPTEAFF.

This chain uses TRBV2 with TRBJ1-4; tentatively, D is TRBD1 (6 bases). The CDR3 has 14 amino acids. Germline assignment: CDR1 SNHLY and CDR2 FYNNEI. Between the trimmed V and J ends, which lost 5 bases and 0 bases, there was a span of 7 bases. The CDR3 region has the DNA TGTGCCAGCAGTTGGACAGCAACTAATGAAAAACTGTTTTTT. This codes for CASSWTATNEKLFF.

This chain links TRBV20-1 with TRBJ1-2; the D is unclear. This CDR3 is built from 15 residues. The germline CDR1 and CDR2 sequences are DFQATT and SNEGSKA (reference sequence). Trimming removed 3 bases at V and 0 bases at J, with 14 bases between. The CDR3 DNA sequence: TGCAGTGCTAGTGGTGGCCGAGCTGCTAACTATGGCTACACCTTC. Translating it yields CSASGGRAANYGYTF.

This clone was seen a few times. This chain uses TRBV10-1 with TRBJ2-7, with a weak D call TRBD2 (7 bases). The CDR3 has 15 amino acids. V was clipped by 8 bases and J by 6 bases, with 23 bases between them. The germline CDR1 and CDR2 sequences are WNHNN and SYGVQD (reference sequence). CDR3 sequence reads: CASAFGRAGQGEQYF. DNA for the CDR3: TGCGCCAGCGCTTTTGGGAGAGCGGGACAAGGCGAGCAGTACTTC.

The rearrangement uses TRBV7-2 and TRBJ1-1; D might be TRBD1 (6 bases). V lost 4 bases, J lost 3 bases, and 12 bases lay in between. The CDR3 extends over 14 amino acids. Germline V gene sequence: CDR1 SGHTA, CDR2 FQGNSA. The CDR3 sequence is CASSSRWGHTEAFF. CDR3 sequence (DNA): TGTGCCAGCAGCTCACGATGGGGGCACACTGAAGCTTTCTTT. The whole variable domain, filled in from reference TRBV7-2 and TRBJ1-1, reads GAGVSQSPSNKVTEKGKDVELRCDPISGHTALYWYRQSLGQGLEFLIYFQGNSAPDKSGLPSDRFSAERTGGSVSTLTIQRTQQEDSAVYLCASSSRWGHTEAFFGQGTRLTVV.

V is TRBV9 and J is TRBJ2-5, with 8 bases fitting TRBD2. The CDR3 is 14 residues long. The trim removed 3 bases at V and 1 base at J, leaving 2 bases unmatched. The germline V gene has CDR1 SGDLS and CDR2 YYNGEE. As DNA, the CDR3 is TGTGCCAGCAGCGGAGGGACTAGCCAAGAGACCCAGTACTTC. Amino acids: CASSGGTSQETQYF.

This clone was seen just once. The sample carries other DNA sequences with the same CDR3. V gene TRBV28 combines with J gene TRBJ1-2; no reliable D call. The CDR3 is made up of 12 amino acids. CDR1 and CDR2 from the germline V gene are MDHEN and SYDVKM. The V end was cut by 1 base, the J end by 4 bases, with 4 bases between. The CDR3 region has the DNA TGTGCCAGCAGTTTATCGAGCTATGGCTACACCTTC. It encodes CASSLSSYGYTF.

The V gene is TRBV6-5, the J gene TRBJ1-5; D possibly corresponds to TRBD1 (5 bases). Germline V lookup: CDR1 MNHEY, CDR2 SVGAGI. The CDR3 is 14 amino acids. Trimming pared 4 bases from V and 2 bases from J, leaving 9 bases between. The DNA of the CDR3 is TGTGCCAGCAGTTTCTCGGGGGGCAATCAGCCCCAGCATTTT. This gives the protein CASSFSGGNQPQHF.